This TCR beta chain was observed in a study of blood T cell repertoires in COVID-19. Concerning this clone itself: As the CDR3 is not closed by the conserved phenylalanine or tryptophan, this likely results from a read error. The DNA is left out, because the CDR3 cannot be placed on it with certainty; the CDR3 is given as TCRdb lists it.

Produced via immunoSEQ multiplex PCR; TCRdb's table is partial and in-frame only. This sample has some 56,000 clones, with 80% to 85% found just once. The germline V gene encodes CDR1 SGHNT and CDR2 YYREEE (reference sequence). The CDR3 length equals 12 residues, ends included. Sequencing used peripheral blood. This chain uses TRBV5-4 with TRBJ1-1; TRBD1 is taken as the D call from the table, unchecked against the DNA. This sequence was found in a woman aged 80 or over with active or convalescent COVID-19. CDR3 loop: CASITLRQGGTK.